This T cell receptor beta chain was sequenced during a study of T cell clonotyping in hematopoietic cell transplantation. Whole-study findings and limits: Higher Inverse Simpson Index values in graft donor and pretransplant recipient predicted broader posttransplant TCR diversity. Recipient TCR diversity dropped after transplant; expanded clonotypes rose from day 30 to 180.

The V and J ends lost 6 bases and 4 bases, in that order; junction bases with no gene match: 5. CDR3 length: 13 residues. Germline V gene sequence: CDR1 MNHNS, CDR2 SASEGT. Time point specified: recipient sample about 28 days before transplant, after cytoreduction. Blood collection times were about day -28 and days 30, 100, 180 posttransplant. The assay was immunoSEQ multiplex PCR, and TCRdb's table has in-frame clones only and misses some. This sample has 49,000 or so clones, with around 84% found just once. As for this clone: What it recognizes is unknown.

The chain combines TRBV6-1 with TRBJ1-2, with 7 nucleotides matching TRBD1. This receptor was identified in a man aged 55 to 70 with myelodysplastic syndrome. Some clones in this sample may be carry-over from other donors' samples. The source material was peripheral blood mononuclear cells, sampled before stem cell transplant. This CDR3 reads CASSEQGLYGYTF. The CDR3 DNA is TGTGCCAGCAGCGAACAGGGGCTCTATGGCTACACCTTC.